The rows below give T cell receptor beta chains drawn from one sample of a study of cytomegalovirus exposure and HLA in healthy donors. Profiled with immunoSEQ multiplex PCR; TCRdb holds only in-frame clones, not every one. The data contain about 200,000 clones, nearly 80% of them seen just once; the ten biggest clones take up approximately 1.8%. The sequenced sample was PBMCs. The receptors here all came from a male donor in good health and CMV-seronegative. CDR3s include the opening cysteine and the closing phenylalanine or tryptophan. Each record gives: V gene, clone size, D gene, J gene, CDR3 protein, CDR3 DNA. The D gene is left open where the match is weak. Where a row states a size, it is once, few, many or the class of an expanded clone; other rows omit it.

V: TRBV5-1
size: once
D: TRBD2
J: TRBJ2-7
CDR3: CASSAGLADSYEQYF
DNA: TGCGCCAGCAGCGCGGGACTAGCCGACTCCTACGAGCAGTACTTC

V: TRBV7-7
size: -
D: TRBD1
J: TRBJ1-1
CDR3: CASSPVTGEDTEAFF
DNA: TGTGCCAGCAGCCCAGTGACAGGGGAGGACACTGAAGCTTTCTTT

V: TRBV18
size: -
D: TRBD2
J: TRBJ2-1
CDR3: CASSLTSGGQTYNEQFF
DNA: TGTGCCAGCTCACTTACCAGCGGGGGGCAAACCTACAATGAGCAGTTCTTC

V: TRBV7-3
size: once
D: -
J: TRBJ2-3
CDR3: CASSLDPGGSTDTQYF
DNA: TGTGCCAGCAGCTTAGACCCGGGGGGCAGCACAGATACGCAGTATTTT

V: TRBV7-9
size: -
D: TRBD2
J: TRBJ2-7
CDR3: CSSSKRTSGSSYEQYF
DNA: TGTTCCAGCAGCAAGCGGACTAGCGGGAGCTCCTACGAGCAGTACTTC

V: TRBV4-3
size: -
D: -
J: TRBJ2-5
CDR3: CASSQDFYGKETQYF
DNA: TGCGCCAGCAGCCAAGATTTCTACGGGAAAGAGACCCAGTACTTC

V: TRBV5-6
size: -
D: TRBD1
J: TRBJ1-2
CDR3: CASSSDRDYGYTF
DNA: TGTGCCAGCAGCTCGGACAGGGACTATGGCTACACCTTC

V: TRBV7-3
size: -
D: TRBD1
J: TRBJ2-7
CDR3: CASSLKGGQGYEQYF
DNA: TGTGCCAGCAGCTTGAAAGGGGGACAGGGCTACGAGCAGTACTTC

V: TRBV4-2
size: -
D: TRBD2
J: TRBJ2-7
CDR3: CASSQELAGVYEQYF
DNA: TGTGCCAGCAGCCAAGAACTAGCGGGAGTCTACGAGCAGTACTTC

V: TRBV4-1
size: once
D: -
J: TRBJ1-5
CDR3: CASSQDITGPRPQHF
DNA: TGCGCCAGCAGCCAAGATATTACAGGGCCGAGGCCCCAGCATTTT

V: TRBV12-5
size: -
D: -
J: TRBJ1-3
CDR3: CASGLMDWGGNTIYF
DNA: TGTGCTAGTGGTTTGATGGACTGGGGAGGAAACACCATATATTTT

V: TRBV28
size: -
D: TRBD2
J: TRBJ2-5
CDR3: CASSLSGTTPGTQYF
DNA: TGTGCCAGCAGTTTGTCGGGGACTACCCCCGGGACCCAGTACTTC

V: TRBV18
size: -
D: -
J: TRBJ2-5
CDR3: CASSQRREETQYF
DNA: TGTGCCAGCTCACAGAGACGGGAAGAGACCCAGTACTTC

V: TRBV5-1
size: few
D: TRBD1
J: TRBJ2-5
CDR3: CASSDDRGQETQYF
DNA: TGCGCCAGCAGCGATGACAGGGGGCAGGAGACCCAGTACTTC

V: TRBV28
size: -
D: -
J: TRBJ1-2
CDR3: CASRGGGGANYGYTF
DNA: TGTGCCAGCAGGGGGGGCGGGGGAGCTAACTATGGCTACACCTTC

V: TRBV28
size: -
D: TRBD1
J: TRBJ1-1
CDR3: CASSPGTGYDTEAFF
DNA: TGTGCCAGCAGTCCCGGGACAGGATATGACACTGAAGCTTTCTTT

V: TRBV18
size: -
D: TRBD1
J: TRBJ2-2
CDR3: CASSPPTGGTGELFF
DNA: TGTGCCAGCTCACCCCCGACAGGGGGTACCGGGGAGCTGTTTTTT

V: TRBV30
size: -
D: TRBD1
J: TRBJ2-7
CDR3: CAWSWGQGASYEQYF
DNA: TGTGCCTGGAGTTGGGGACAGGGGGCGTCCTACGAGCAGTACTTC

V: TRBV7-6
size: few
D: TRBD1
J: TRBJ2-7
CDR3: CASSQTGQAGSYEQYF
DNA: TGTGCCAGCAGCCAAACCGGACAGGCGGGCTCCTACGAGCAGTACTTC

V: TRBV5-4
size: -
D: TRBD1
J: TRBJ2-7
CDR3: CASSLWDRSYEQYF
DNA: TGTGCCAGCAGCTTATGGGACAGATCCTACGAGCAGTACTTC

V: TRBV7-2
size: -
D: TRBD1
J: TRBJ2-7
CDR3: CASSTRQGTYEQYF
DNA: TGTGCCAGCAGCACCCGACAGGGAACCTACGAGCAGTACTTC

V: TRBV6-5
size: -
D: -
J: TRBJ1-4
CDR3: CASSYSPSRANEKLFF
DNA: TGTGCCAGCAGTTACTCCCCCTCTCGAGCTAATGAAAAACTGTTTTTT

V: TRBV11-3
size: -
D: TRBD2
J: TRBJ2-7
CDR3: CASSELAGGPYEQYF
DNA: TGTGCCAGCAGCGAACTAGCGGGAGGACCCTACGAGCAGTACTTC

V: TRBV28
size: -
D: TRBD1
J: TRBJ2-3
CDR3: CASSLSFRDRDSSTDTQYF
DNA: TGTGCCAGCAGTTTATCCTTCCGGGACAGGGATTCTAGCACAGATACGCAGTATTTT

V: TRBV30
size: -
D: TRBD2
J: TRBJ2-7
CDR3: CAWRGGGGSQYF
DNA: TGTGCCTGGAGGGGCGGGGGGGGTTCCCAGTACTTC

V: TRBV28
size: -
D: -
J: TRBJ1-2
CDR3: CASIPRGGPYGYTF
DNA: TGTGCCAGCATCCCCCGGGGAGGTCCCTATGGCTACACCTTC

V: TRBV5-8
size: -
D: TRBD1
J: TRBJ2-5
CDR3: CASSPDRGLFETQYF
DNA: TGTGCCAGCAGCCCAGACAGGGGGCTTTTCGAGACCCAGTACTTC

V: TRBV5-1
size: -
D: TRBD2
J: TRBJ2-2
CDR3: CASSTDPPGGAIGELFF
DNA: TGCGCCAGCAGCACGGACCCCCCCGGGGGGGCGATCGGGGAGCTGTTTTTT

V: TRBV28
size: -
D: TRBD1
J: TRBJ1-1
CDR3: CASSSTPGQPEAFF
DNA: TGTGCCAGCAGTTCTACACCGGGACAGCCTGAAGCTTTCTTT

V: TRBV6-5
size: -
D: -
J: TRBJ2-3
CDR3: CASREAARDTQYF
DNA: TGTGCCAGCAGGGAAGCGGCGAGAGATACGCAGTATTTT

V: TRBV7-2
size: -
D: -
J: TRBJ2-2
CDR3: CASSPRPTGELFF
DNA: TGTGCCAGCAGCCCCAGGCCCACCGGGGAGCTGTTTTTT

V: TRBV28
size: -
D: TRBD1
J: TRBJ1-4
CDR3: CASSLGQGGEKLFF
DNA: TGTGCCAGCAGTTTAGGACAGGGTGGCGAAAAACTGTTTTTT

V: TRBV7-2
size: -
D: -
J: TRBJ1-1
CDR3: CASSWRTFGQLNTEAFF
DNA: TGTGCCAGCAGCTGGCGGACCTTTGGACAGCTGAACACTGAAGCTTTCTTT

V: TRBV7-9
size: -
D: -
J: TRBJ2-6
CDR3: CASTPRGGPGANVLTF
DNA: TGTGCCAGCACCCCGAGAGGGGGACCCGGGGCCAACGTCCTGACTTTC

V: TRBV30
size: few
D: -
J: TRBJ1-2
CDR3: CAWSELLANYGYTF
DNA: TGTGCCTGGAGCGAACTCCTAGCTAACTATGGCTACACCTTC

V: TRBV28
size: -
D: -
J: TRBJ2-1
CDR3: CASSSAQAPGGFF
DNA: TGTGCCAGCAGTTCAGCCCAGGCCCCAGGTGGGTTCTTC

V: TRBV29-1
size: -
D: TRBD1
J: TRBJ2-2
CDR3: CSVEDRGITGELFF
DNA: TGCAGCGTGGAAGACAGGGGGATCACCGGGGAGCTGTTTTTT

V: TRBV7-9
size: -
D: -
J: TRBJ2-1
CDR3: CASSQRLSSYNEQFF
DNA: TGTGCCAGCAGTCAGCGACTCAGCTCCTACAATGAGCAGTTCTTC

V: TRBV7-2
size: -
D: -
J: TRBJ1-4
CDR3: CASSADSGARSEKLFF
DNA: TGTGCCAGCAGCGCCGACTCAGGGGCCAGGAGTGAAAAACTGTTTTTT

V: TRBV19
size: -
D: -
J: TRBJ1-4
CDR3: CAARGGFNEKLFF
DNA: TGTGCGGCGAGGGGGGGATTTAATGAAAAACTGTTTTTT

V: TRBV19
size: few
D: -
J: TRBJ2-5
CDR3: CASSIISDTPTQYF
DNA: TGTGCCAGTAGTATAATATCGGACACCCCGACCCAGTACTTC

V: TRBV20-1
size: few
D: -
J: TRBJ1-1
CDR3: CSATGNTEAFF
DNA: TGCAGTGCTACAGGAAACACTGAAGCTTTCTTT

V: TRBV18
size: -
D: -
J: TRBJ1-1
CDR3: CASSPELKGEFMNTEAFF
DNA: TGTGCCAGCTCACCGGAATTGAAGGGAGAATTCATGAACACTGAAGCTTTCTTT

V: TRBV5-1
size: -
D: TRBD2
J: TRBJ2-1
CDR3: CASSPHGLAGAYNEQFF
DNA: TGCGCCAGCAGCCCCCACGGACTAGCGGGTGCCTACAATGAGCAGTTCTTC

V: TRBV15
size: -
D: TRBD1
J: TRBJ1-1
CDR3: CATSHNRGNTEAFF
DNA: TGTGCCACCAGCCATAACAGGGGGAACACTGAAGCTTTCTTT

V: TRBV14
size: -
D: TRBD2
J: TRBJ2-5
CDR3: CASSPRTSGYQETQYF
DNA: TGTGCCAGCAGCCCTCGGACTAGCGGGTACCAAGAGACCCAGTACTTC

V: TRBV7-9
size: few
D: TRBD1
J: TRBJ2-2
CDR3: CASSAGTGGNTGELFF
DNA: TGTGCCAGCAGCGCCGGGACAGGGGGTAACACCGGGGAGCTGTTTTTT

V: TRBV9
size: -
D: TRBD2
J: TRBJ2-5
CDR3: CASSAGLAGTQETQYF
DNA: TGTGCCAGCAGCGCCGGACTAGCGGGGACACAAGAGACCCAGTACTTC

V: TRBV11-2
size: -
D: TRBD2
J: TRBJ2-5
CDR3: CASSTGTRGKETQYF
DNA: TGTGCCAGCAGCACCGGGACTAGGGGAAAAGAGACCCAGTACTTC

V: TRBV29-1
size: -
D: TRBD1
J: TRBJ2-5
CDR3: CSVGQGLQETQYF
DNA: TGCAGCGTCGGACAGGGCCTCCAAGAGACCCAGTACTTC